Shown below are 25 T cell receptor beta chains from a single sample sequenced in a study of response to subunit inactivated influenza vaccine. Via MiXCR, TCRdb re-called the RT-PCR reads, giving one row per CDR3 protein. This sample yields about 520,000 distinct CDR3 sequences, of which approximately 7.8% are seen a single time; under 15% belongs to the top ten. Sample: PBMCs from blood, taken around 25 months after vaccination. The receptors shown here come from a man in his fifties or sixties who received an inactivated influenza vaccine.

The genes are TRBV2 and TRBJ2-3; D unresolved. Deletions cut 5 bases from V and 2 bases from J, with 11 bases between. The germline CDR1 and CDR2 sequences are SNHLY and FYNNEI. The CDR3 spans 14 residues. CDR3 loop: CASSRRTDTDTQYF. In DNA, the CDR3 is TGTGCCAGCAGTCGGCGGACCGACACAGATACGCAGTATTTT.

This clonotype has a handful of counts. The genes are TRBV3-1 and TRBJ2-1; TRBD2 matches 14 bases. Per the germline V gene, CDR1 is LGHDT and CDR2 is YNNKEL (reference sequence). V was clipped by 4 bases and J by 7 bases; unmatched bases: 6. The CDR3 loop spans 16 amino acids. The CDR3 DNA reads as TGTGCCAGCAGCCCCGCCGGGACTAGCGGGGGAAATGAGCAGTTCTTC. The encoded protein is CASSPAGTSGGNEQFF.

This clonotype was found many times. This chain connects TRBV5-5 to TRBJ2-7; 7 positions match TRBD1. Germline V gene data show CDR1 as SGHKS and CDR2 as YYEKEE (reference sequence). V shed 4 bases and J 3 bases; nucleotides not matched to a gene: 4. The CDR3 sequence is 13 residues long. The chain's CDR3 is CASSTRQGYEQYF. In DNA form, the CDR3 reads TGTGCCAGCAGCACCCGACAGGGCTACGAGCAGTACTTC.

This clonotype was picked up a small number of times. The V gene is TRBV20-1, the J gene TRBJ1-1; a possible D gene is TRBD1 (5 bases). CDR1 and CDR2 from the germline V gene are DFQATT and SNEGSKA (reference sequence). Trimming removed 1 base from V and 4 bases from J, with 13 bases in between. The CDR3 contains 14 residues. The CDR3 spells CSARVGGVGTEAFF. The DNA of the CDR3 is TGCAGTGCTAGAGTCGGAGGGGTGGGCACTGAAGCTTTCTTT.

This clonotype has a count of ten or more. The J gene is TRBJ2-4, the V gene TRBV5-5; D may match TRBD1 or TRBD2 (5 bases each). In germline, CDR1 is SGHKS, CDR2 YYEKEE (reference sequence). V was cut by 3 bases and J by 0 bases, with 13 bases left in between. The CDR3 length is 16 residues. Written as DNA, the CDR3 is TGTGCCAGCAGCTCGGGACGGATACTAGCCAAAAACATTCAGTACTTC. Translation: CASSSGRILAKNIQYF. The complete variable domain, with remaining parts taken from reference TRBV5-5 and TRBJ2-4, reads DAGVTQSPTHLIKTRGQQVTLRCSPISGHKSVSWYQQVLGQGPQFIFQYYEKEERGRGNFPDRFSARQFPNYSSELNVNALLLGDSALYLCASSSGRILAKNIQYFGAGTRLSVL.

This clonotype appeared a few times. This chain links TRBV11-2 with TRBJ2-2; D gene uncertain. V lost 1 base, J lost 4 bases, and 13 bases lay in between. Germline CDR1 SGHAT, CDR2 FQNNGV. This CDR3 region has 16 residues. This CDR3 is CASSLAWVAATGELFF. In DNA, the CDR3 is TGTGCCAGCAGCTTAGCTTGGGTTGCGGCCACCGGGGAGCTGTTTTTT. Looking up the rest from reference TRBV11-2 and TRBJ2-2 gives the full variable domain: EAGVAQSPRYKIIEKRQSVAFWCNPISGHATLYWYQQILGQGPKLLIQFQNNGVVDDSQLPKDRFSAERLKGVDSTLKIQPAKLEDSAVYLCASSLAWVAATGELFFGEGSRLTVL.

Ten or more counts support this clonotype. The rearrangement joins TRBV5-1 to TRBJ2-2; D tentatively reads TRBD1 or TRBD2 (5 bases each). CDR1 is SGHRS, CDR2 YFSETQ, per germline. This CDR3 comprises 15 residues. Deletions cut 3 bases from V and 3 bases from J, with 12 bases between. Here the CDR3 reads CASSSMGDYTGELFF. Written as DNA, the CDR3 is TGCGCCAGCAGCTCGATGGGGGATTACACCGGGGAGCTGTTTTTT.

V usage is TRBV6-6 and J usage is TRBJ2-1; 12 positions agree with TRBD2. This CDR3 has 13 residues. CDR1 MNHNY and CDR2 SVGAGI come from the germline V gene (reference sequence). V lost 10 bases, J lost 5 bases, and 3 bases stayed unmatched. DNA of the CDR3: TGTGCCACGAGACTAGCGGGAGACAATGAGCAGTTCTTC. Protein sequence: CATRLAGDNEQFF.

This clonotype was detected only a few times. The chain uses TRBV5-1 and TRBJ1-4; D gene unclear. The CDR3 totals 15 residues. Trimming took 0 bases from V and 4 from J, leaving 10 bases between them. CDR1 is SGHRS, CDR2 YFSETQ, per germline. The DNA of the CDR3 is TGCGCCAGCAGCTTGGGAGCGGGAGATAATGAAAAACTGTTTTTT. This translates into CASSLGAGDNEKLFF.

This clonotype turned up a few times. J is TRBJ2-6 and V is TRBV5-1; perhaps TRBD1 as D (6 bases). In germline, CDR1 is SGHRS, CDR2 YFSETQ. The CDR3 is 17 residues long. Trimming took 3 bases from V and 0 from J, leaving 13 bases between them. In DNA form, the CDR3 reads TGCGCCAGCAGCTCGACTGCCAGGGGCTCTGGGGCCAACGTCCTGACTTTC. This codes for CASSSTARGSGANVLTF.

The chain carries TRBV7-2 and TRBJ2-3; 9 bases are a match to TRBD1. This CDR3 comprises 11 residues. J was trimmed by 11 bases and V by 4 bases; bases with no gene match: 1. Germline loops: CDR1 SGHTA, CDR2 FQGNSA. The CDR3 spells CASSWDREQYF. As DNA, the CDR3 is TGTGCCAGCAGCTGGGACAGGGAGCAGTATTTT.

This clonotype was recorded once. This chain uses TRBV29-1 with TRBJ1-2; 7 nucleotides align to TRBD1. Germline CDR1 and CDR2: SQVTM and ANQGSEA. There are 14 residues in the CDR3. V dropped 6 bases and J dropped 1; count of bases not matched to a gene: 8. The CDR3 here is CSVPDRDNNYGYTF. The DNA for the CDR3 is TGCAGCGTCCCAGACAGGGACAATAACTATGGCTACACCTTC.

The chain recombines TRBV14 with TRBJ2-7; perhaps TRBD2 as D (5 bases). This CDR3 region has 14 residues. Trimming stripped 1 base from V and 5 bases from J, with 12 bases between. Germline V CDR1 and CDR2: SGHDN, FVKESK. CDR3 nucleotide sequence: TGTGCCAGCAGCCAAGCTGGAGGTGGGGACGAGCAGTACTTC. Translating it yields CASSQAGGGDEQYF. The full variable domain, rest sourced from reference TRBV14 and TRBJ2-7, is EAGVTQFPSHSVIEKGQTVTLRCDPISGHDNLYWYRRVMGKEIKFLLHFVKESKQDESGMPNNRFLAERTGGTYSTLKVQPAELEDSGVYFCASSQAGGGDEQYFGPGTRLTVT.

The chain uses TRBV10-3 and TRBJ1-2, with D uncertain. V dropped 0 bases and J dropped 8 bases, with 19 bases sitting between them. Germline V gene data show CDR1 as ENHRY and CDR2 as SYGVKD. The CDR3 runs 16 residues. The CDR3 DNA reads TGTGCCATCAGTGAGTCGTTACTCAAGGAAGGCGAAGGCTACACCTTC. Its translation: CAISESLLKEGEGYTF.

Many counts were recorded for this clonotype. V and J are TRBV3-1 and TRBJ2-5; 13 bases are a match to TRBD2. CDR1 and CDR2 from the germline V gene are LGHDT and YNNKEL (reference sequence). V trimming: 0 bases; J trimming: 2 bases; junction bases outside the gene matches: 12. This CDR3 comprises 20 residues. The CDR3, as DNA: TGTGCCAGCAGCCAAGAGGAGTGGACTAGCGGGAGAGGGGGGCAAGAGACCCAGTACTTC. Its translation is CASSQEEWTSGRGGQETQYF.

This clonotype has a handful of counts. The rearrangement uses TRBV7-2 and TRBJ1-2; D is unclear. From germline, CDR1 is SGHTA and CDR2 FQGNSA. Trimming took off 0 bases at V and 5 bases at J, with 10 bases between the two ends. CDR3 length: 14 amino acids. This CDR3 reads CASSLAGITYGYTF. The CDR3 region has the DNA TGTGCCAGCAGCTTAGCCGGGATTACTTATGGCTACACCTTC. The variable domain in full, completed from reference TRBV7-2 and TRBJ1-2, reads GAGVSQSPSNKVTEKGKDVELRCDPISGHTALYWYRQSLGQGLEFLIYFQGNSAPDKSGLPSDRFSAERTGGSVSTLTIQRTQQEDSAVYLCASSLAGITYGYTFGSGTRLTVV.

This clonotype was found a few times. This chain joins TRBV5-1 and TRBJ2-7; D could derive from TRBD1 or TRBD2 (7 bases each). The V and J ends lost 4 bases and 5 bases respectively, with 19 bases between them. The CDR3 consists of 15 residues. Looked up from germline, CDR1 is SGHRS and CDR2 is YFSETQ. The CDR3 DNA reads TGCGCCAGCAGCACTTCTCCAGGGGGGGTCAACGAGCAGTACTTC. It translates to CASSTSPGGVNEQYF.

This clonotype has at least ten counts. The chain combines TRBV20-1 with TRBJ1-6; 8 nucleotides agree with TRBD1. The CDR3 spans 14 residues. Trimming at V came to 4 bases and at J to 9 bases, leaving 8 bases not matched to a gene. CDR1 and CDR2 from the germline V gene are DFQATT and SNEGSKA (reference sequence). Here the CDR3 DNA reads TGCAGTGCTACCCTGGACAGGGCGCGTTCACCCCTCCACTTT. Its translation: CSATLDRARSPLHF.

The table lists this clonotype with a few counts. The chain recombines TRBV7-2 with TRBJ1-6; no reliable D call. Germline V gene lookup returns CDR1 SGHTA and CDR2 FQGNSA. The CDR3 sequence is 16 residues long. V lost 1 base and J 0 bases, leaving 7 bases between the germline ends. This CDR3 is CASSLELSSYNSPLHF. CDR3 coding DNA: TGTGCCAGCAGCTTAGAGCTGAGCTCCTATAATTCACCCCTCCACTTT.

This clonotype was seen at least ten times. The genes are TRBV5-1 and TRBJ1-5; D gene uncertain. Trimming left V 4 bases short and J 3 bases short, with 14 bases between. Germline CDR1 and CDR2: SGHRS and YFSETQ. The CDR3 runs to 15 residues. The CDR3 sequence is CASSLEGQLNQPQHF. CDR3 bases: TGCGCCAGCAGCCTGGAAGGCCAGCTCAATCAGCCCCAGCATTTT. The variable domain in full, with the rest retrieved from reference TRBV5-1 and TRBJ1-5, is KAGVTQTPRYLIKTRGQQVTLSCSPISGHRSVSWYQQTPGQGLQFLFEYFSETQRNKGNFPGRFSGRQFSNSRSEMNVSTLELGDSALYLCASSLEGQLNQPQHFGDGTRLSIL.

Turning to this clonotype: A clone one base away is much larger, so this may be a read error. The chain has TRBV24-1 and TRBJ2-7; D is undetermined. Germline assignment: CDR1 KGHDR and CDR2 SFDVKD. The CDR3 has 12 amino acids. As DNA, the CDR3 is TGTGTCACCGGGTCGACTGTCGGCGAGCAGTACTTC. This translates into CVTGSTVGEQYF.

This clonotype appeared many times. This rearrangement joins TRBV5-8 to TRBJ2-5; 7 bases are a match to TRBD2. This CDR3 region has 14 residues. Germline lookup yields CDR1 SGHTS and CDR2 YDEGEE. The V segment lost 2 bases and the J segment 6 bases; nucleotides outside the gene matches: 7. The CDR3: CASSFREGTKTQYF. The CDR3 DNA reads as TGTGCCAGCAGCTTCAGGGAGGGGACGAAGACCCAGTACTTC.

J is TRBJ2-7 and V is TRBV6-2 or TRBV6-3; D is unclear. V was pared by 4 bases and J by 2 bases, with 15 bases between. Germline CDR1 reads MNHEY; CDR2 reads SVGEGT. The CDR3 spans 15 residues. Written as DNA, the CDR3 is TGTGCCAGCAGTTCCAGGAGCTTTAATACCTACGAGCAGTACTTC. Protein product: CASSSRSFNTYEQYF.

This clonotype was seen more than once but under ten times. The J gene is TRBJ2-5, the V gene TRBV9; D is ambiguous. Trimming left V 3 bases short and J 4 bases short, with 7 bases between. This CDR3 contains 12 residues. In germline, CDR1 is SGDLS, CDR2 YYNGEE. The DNA of the CDR3 is TGTGCCAGCAGCGCGACCGGAGAGACCCAGTACTTC. Encoded protein: CASSATGETQYF. Full variable domain (missing parts from reference TRBV9 and TRBJ2-5): DSGVTQTPKHLITATGQRVTLRCSPRSGDLSVYWYQQSLDQGLQFLIQYYNGEERAKGNILERFSAQQFPDLHSELNLSSLELGDSALYFCASSATGETQYFGPGTRLLVL.

This clonotype came up a few times. The chain links TRBV6-2 or TRBV6-3 to TRBJ2-3, with D possibly called TRBD1 or TRBD2 (5 bases each). The V and J ends lost 1 base and 4 bases respectively, with 12 bases between them. There are 15 residues in the CDR3. Germline lookup yields CDR1 MNHEY and CDR2 SVGEGT. The CDR3 DNA reads TGTGCCAGCAGTTACTTCGGGGACCGGGCAGATACGCAGTATTTT. Its translation: CASSYFGDRADTQYF.